The entry below describes one T cell receptor (beta chain). This sample is part of a study of blood T cells in healthy people across ages. PCR was performed a second time for about 7 to 12 cycles using a sample-barcoded 5' primer and a J-beta primer mix. TCRdb reanalysed the 5' RACE reads using MiXCR and keeps one entry per CDR3 protein. This table has approximately 800,000 distinct CDR3 sequences, 45% to 70% appearing once. The sequenced material came from blood. The receptor was isolated from a man in his forties or fifties in good health.

In DNA, the CDR3 is TGCGCCAGCAGCTTCAGCGCTAGCACAGATACGCAGTATTTT. It encodes CASSFSASTDTQYF. The rearrangement links TRBV5-1 to TRBJ2-3; D ambiguous. V dropped 2 bases and J dropped 0 bases, with 7 bases sitting between them. Germline loops: CDR1 SGHRS, CDR2 YFSETQ. This CDR3 has 14 amino acids.